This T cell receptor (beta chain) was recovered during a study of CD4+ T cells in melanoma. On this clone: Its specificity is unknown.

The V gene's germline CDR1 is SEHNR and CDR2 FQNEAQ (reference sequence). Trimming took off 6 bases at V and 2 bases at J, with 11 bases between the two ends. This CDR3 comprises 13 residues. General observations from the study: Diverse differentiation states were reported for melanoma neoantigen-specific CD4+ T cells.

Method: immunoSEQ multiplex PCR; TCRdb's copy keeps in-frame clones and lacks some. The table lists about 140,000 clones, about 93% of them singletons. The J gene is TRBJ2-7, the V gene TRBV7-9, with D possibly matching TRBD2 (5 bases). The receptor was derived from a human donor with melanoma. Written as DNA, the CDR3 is TGTGCCAGCAGACGGACGGAGGCCTACGAGCAGTACTTC. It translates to CASRRTEAYEQYF.